The next 8 T cell receptor beta chains were all read from a single sample in a study of blood T cell repertoires in COVID-19. The assay was immunoSEQ multiplex PCR, and TCRdb's table has in-frame clones only and misses some. The table includes 250,000 or so clones, 90% detected once. Sequencing was done on a sample of peripheral blood. These receptors were obtained from a woman between 55 and 75 years old with COVID-19, enrolled during active disease.

This clone was detected ten times or more. V is TRBV4-1 and J is TRBJ1-3; the D is unclear. Deletions cut 0 bases from V and 0 bases from J, with 6 bases between. Germline V CDR1 and CDR2: MGHRA, YSYEKL. The CDR3 is 15 residues long. The CDR3 reads CASSQDASSGNTIYF. The CDR3, as DNA: TGCGCCAGCAGCCAAGATGCGAGCTCTGGAAACACCATATATTTT.

The CDR3, as DNA: TGTGCTAGTGACGCGACAGGGGTTAATTCACCCCTCCACTTT. Its protein is CASDATGVNSPLHF. The rearrangement links TRBV12-5 to TRBJ1-6; TRBD1 matches at 8 bases. The V and J ends lost 7 bases and 6 bases, in that order; junction bases with no gene match: 5. Germline V lookup: CDR1 LGHNT, CDR2 FRNRAP. CDR3 length: 14 residues. The entire variable domain, with the rest obtained from reference TRBV12-5 and TRBJ1-6, is as follows: DARVTQTPRHKVTEMGQEVTMRCQPILGHNTVFWYRQTMMQGLELLAYFRNRAPLDDSGMPKDRFSAEMPDATLATLKIQPSEPRDSAVYFCASDATGVNSPLHFGNGTRLTVT.

The J gene is TRBJ2-7, the V gene TRBV3-1 (or the pseudogene TRBV3-2); the D is unclear. The germline V gene encodes CDR1 LGHDT and CDR2 YNNKEL (reference sequence). The V end lost 3 bases, the J end lost 2 bases, and 2 bases lay between the germline ends. This CDR3 region has 11 residues. Written as DNA, the CDR3 is TGTGCCAGCAGCCACGCCTACGAGCAGTACTTC. Its translation is CASSHAYEQYF.

The chain uses TRBV10-1 and TRBJ2-3; 16 positions match TRBD2. J lost 2 bases, V lost 8 bases, and 28 bases had no gene match. The germline V gene has CDR1 WNHNN and CDR2 SYGVQD (reference sequence). The CDR3 loop spans 24 amino acids. The CDR3 is CASPTPVGTSGGATFWIYTDTQYF. Written as DNA, the CDR3 is TGCGCCAGCCCGACCCCCGTAGGGACTAGCGGGGGGGCGACCTTTTGGATCTACACAGATACGCAGTATTTT.

This chain connects TRBV18 to TRBJ1-2, with TRBD1 matching over 10 bases. The CDR3 has 17 residues. The V gene end was trimmed by 2 bases and the J gene end by 4 bases; junction bases not matched to a gene: 10. Per the germline V gene, CDR1 is KGHSH and CDR2 is LQKENI. CDR3 nucleotide sequence: TGTGCCAGCTCACCATCCGGGACAGGGGTAACGAGCTATGGCTACACCTTC. This encodes CASSPSGTGVTSYGYTF.

This chain connects TRBV27 to TRBJ1-1, with D unresolved. The CDR3 is 13 residues long. V was shortened by 3 bases and J by 1 base, with 6 bases between the two germline ends. From germline, CDR1 is MNHEY and CDR2 SMNVEV (reference sequence). CDR3 DNA: TGTGCCAGCAGTTTTTATCCGAACACTGAAGCTTTCTTT. Encoded protein: CASSFYPNTEAFF.

The chain combines TRBV6-5 with TRBJ1-2; 7 bases agree with TRBD1. V shed 6 bases, J shed 8 bases, and the junction held 9 bases outside the gene matches. Looked up from germline, CDR1 is MNHEY and CDR2 is SVGAGI. The length of the CDR3 is 13 residues. In nucleotides, the CDR3 is TGTGCCAGCAGGAGGGTGGCAGGGGGAGGCTACACCTTC. Its translation: CASRRVAGGGYTF.

The gene calls are TRBV6-5 and TRBJ1-2; D gene ambiguous. Germline CDR1 and CDR2: MNHEY and SVGAGI. Trimming took 2 bases from V and 8 from J, leaving 6 bases between them. This CDR3 has 11 residues. CDR3 in amino acids: CASSYGLGYTF. The CDR3 nucleotides read TGTGCCAGCAGTTACGGACTGGGCTACACCTTC.